One and the same sample provided the 8 T cell receptor beta chains below, sequenced in a study of T cells after yellow fever vaccination (dated by TCRdb to between 2018 and 2021). Preparation of the library involved 5' RACE. Sequenced using an Illumina HiSeq 2500. TCRdb passed the public sequencing reads through fastp at Q25 and MiXCR, retaining productive beta sequences. All rows with the same CDR3 protein become a single entry with the most common DNA and genes. Present in this sample are almost 30,000 distinct CDR3 sequences, over 4.5% of which were seen just once. The ten largest make up about two fifths of the sample. What the treatment or condition label conveys for this sample: live attenuated yellow fever vaccine strain. Sequencing was performed on CD8+ T cells sorted from PBMCs, taken 10 days after the yellow fever booster vaccination. These receptors all stem from a man under 40 who received the YFV17D yellow fever vaccine.

There are many counts of this clonotype. The J gene is TRBJ1-6, the V gene TRBV5-1; 9 nucleotides line up with TRBD1. The CDR3 is 14 amino acids. Germline CDR1 and CDR2: SGHRS and YFSETQ. With V trimmed by 4 bases and J by 9 bases, 5 bases remained unmatched. DNA for the CDR3: TGCGCCAGCAGCCCGGGACAGGGAGGTTCACCCCTCCACTTT. This translates into CASSPGQGGSPLHF.

In this sample, this clonotype turned up many times. The genes are TRBV5-1 and TRBJ2-1, with 9 bases identical to TRBD2. V shed 3 bases and J 15 bases; nucleotides not matched to a gene: 7. The CDR3 totals 12 residues. From germline, CDR1 is SGHRS and CDR2 YFSETQ. CDR3 in DNA: TGCGCCAGCAGCTCTACTAGCGGGTCCTTGTTCTTC. It specifies CASSSTSGSLFF.

This clonotype was seen at least ten times. V usage is TRBV6-1 and J usage is TRBJ1-1; D unclear. V lost 3 bases and J 9 bases, leaving 23 bases between the germline ends. Germline lookup yields CDR1 MNHNS and CDR2 SASEGT. This CDR3 contains 16 residues. The CDR3 region has the DNA TGTGCCAGCAGTGATTTTTGGTCGGAGACCCAGGACCAAGCTTTCTTT. Amino acids: CASSDFWSETQDQAFF.

J is TRBJ1-1 and V is TRBV6-1, with D hard to call. CDR1 and CDR2 (germline): MNHNS, SASEGT. V lost 1 base to trimming and J lost 0 bases, with 15 bases between them. The CDR3 is made up of 17 amino acids. The CDR3 loop is CASSEERRASMNTEAFF. The CDR3 region has the DNA TGTGCCAGCAGTGAAGAAAGAAGGGCCTCCATGAACACTGAAGCTTTCTTT.

This clonotype was counted ten times or more. The chain uses TRBV6-1 and TRBJ1-1; D gene unclear. Trimming took 1 base from V and 7 from J, leaving 7 bases between them. CDR1 MNHNS and CDR2 SASEGT come from the germline V gene. The CDR3 totals 12 residues. For the CDR3, the DNA is TGTGCCAGCAGTGAAGTTCGGAATGAAGCTTTCTTT. Amino acid sequence: CASSEVRNEAFF.

This clonotype was seen many times. V usage is TRBV27 and J usage is TRBJ2-5; 13 nucleotides align to TRBD2. The trim removed 3 bases at V and 6 bases at J, leaving 7 bases unmatched. CDR1 MNHEY and CDR2 SMNVEV come from the germline V gene (reference sequence). The CDR3 spans 16 residues. The DNA of the CDR3 is TGTGCCAGCAGTTTCCCGACTAGCGGGAGGCAAAAGACCCAGTACTTC. This encodes CASSFPTSGRQKTQYF.

This clonotype came up many times. This chain joins TRBV9 and TRBJ2-3; D unresolved. CDR1 and CDR2 from the germline V gene are SGDLS and YYNGEE. The CDR3 totals 13 residues. The germline V and J ends were trimmed by 6 bases and 3 bases, with 11 bases remaining between them. CDR3 DNA sequence: TGTGCCAGCACCACCGACACAACAGATACGCAGTATTTT. Translating it yields CASTTDTTDTQYF. The whole variable domain, remainder taken from reference TRBV9 and TRBJ2-3, is DSGVTQTPKHLITATGQRVTLRCSPRSGDLSVYWYQQSLDQGLQFLIQYYNGEERAKGNILERFSAQQFPDLHSELNLSSLELGDSALYFCASTTDTTDTQYFGPGTRLTVL.

This clonotype has ten or more counts. The rearrangement links TRBV4-3 to TRBJ2-2; 7 bases are a match to TRBD2. V gave up 4 bases and J gave up 4 bases; unmatched junction bases: 12. CDR3 size: 17 residues. Germline-derived CDR1 and CDR2 are LGHNA and YSLEER. CDR3 sequence reads: CASSPLAGGKGTGELFF. The CDR3 nucleotides read TGCGCCAGCAGCCCCCTGGCCGGGGGGAAGGGCACCGGGGAGCTGTTTTTT.